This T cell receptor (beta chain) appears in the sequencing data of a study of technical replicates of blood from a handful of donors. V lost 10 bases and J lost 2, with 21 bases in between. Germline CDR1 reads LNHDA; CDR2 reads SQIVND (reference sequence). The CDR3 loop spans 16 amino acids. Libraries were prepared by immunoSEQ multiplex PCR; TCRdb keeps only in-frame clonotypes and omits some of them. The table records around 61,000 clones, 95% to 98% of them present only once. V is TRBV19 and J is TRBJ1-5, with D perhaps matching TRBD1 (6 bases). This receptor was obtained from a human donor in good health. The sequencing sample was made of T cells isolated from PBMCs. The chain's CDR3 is CAKPQNHRERNQPQHF. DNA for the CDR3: TGTGCCAAACCGCAAAACCACAGGGAACGCAATCAGCCCCAGCATTTT.